This TCR beta chain is drawn from a study of blood T cells in healthy people across ages. This clonotype turned up a few times. CDR3 length equals 15 residues. CDR1 and CDR2 from the germline V gene are MNHEY and SVGEGT. The V and J ends lost 2 bases and 5 bases, in that order; junction bases with no gene match: 6. The authors drew about 10 milliliters of peripheral blood from each donor. It was with a sample-barcoded 5' primer and a J-beta primer mix that a second PCR of roughly 7 to 12 cycles was run. Researchers report that a template-switch adaptor with 12 random nucleotides tagged each cDNA molecule. TCRdb re-derived calls from the 5' RACE reads in MiXCR, one entry per CDR3 protein. The table records 650,000 to 950,000 distinct CDR3 sequences, 40% to 50% of them present only once.

The clonotype comes from a man in his fifties or sixties in good health. V is TRBV6-2 or TRBV6-3 and J is TRBJ1-5; 7 nucleotides match TRBD1. Sequencing was carried out using blood. The CDR3 DNA is TGTGCCAGCAGTTACGCGGGACAGAGCCATCAGCCCCAGCATTTT. It translates to CASSYAGQSHQPQHF.